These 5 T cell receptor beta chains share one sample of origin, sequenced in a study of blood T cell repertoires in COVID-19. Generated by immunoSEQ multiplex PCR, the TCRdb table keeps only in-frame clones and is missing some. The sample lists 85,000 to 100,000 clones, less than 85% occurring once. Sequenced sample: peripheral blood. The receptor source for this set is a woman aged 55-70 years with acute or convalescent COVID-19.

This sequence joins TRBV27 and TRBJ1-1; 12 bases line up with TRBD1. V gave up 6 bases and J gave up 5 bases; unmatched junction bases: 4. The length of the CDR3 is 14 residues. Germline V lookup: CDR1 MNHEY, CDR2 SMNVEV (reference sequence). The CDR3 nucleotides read TGTGCCAGCAGGGGACAGGGGGCGTTTACTGAAGCTTTCTTT. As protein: CASRGQGAFTEAFF.

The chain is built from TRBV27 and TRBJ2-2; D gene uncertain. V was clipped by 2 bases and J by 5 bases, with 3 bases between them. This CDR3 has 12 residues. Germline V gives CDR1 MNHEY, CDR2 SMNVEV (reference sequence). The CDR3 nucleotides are TGTGCCAGCAGTTTAGAGACCGGGGAGCTGTTTTTT. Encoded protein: CASSLETGELFF.

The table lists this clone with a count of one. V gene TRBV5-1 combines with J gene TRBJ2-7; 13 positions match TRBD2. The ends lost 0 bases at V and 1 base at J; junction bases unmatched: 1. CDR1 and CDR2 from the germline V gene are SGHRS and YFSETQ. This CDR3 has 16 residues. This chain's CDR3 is CASSLGLAGGSYEQYF. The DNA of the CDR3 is TGCGCCAGCAGCTTGGGACTAGCGGGGGGATCCTACGAGCAGTACTTC.

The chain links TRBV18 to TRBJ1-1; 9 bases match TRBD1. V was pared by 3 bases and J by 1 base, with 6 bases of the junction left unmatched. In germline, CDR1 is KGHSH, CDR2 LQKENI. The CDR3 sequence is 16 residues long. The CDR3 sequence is CASSPQTGGANTEAFF. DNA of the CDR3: TGTGCCAGCTCACCTCAGACAGGGGGGGCGAACACTGAAGCTTTCTTT.

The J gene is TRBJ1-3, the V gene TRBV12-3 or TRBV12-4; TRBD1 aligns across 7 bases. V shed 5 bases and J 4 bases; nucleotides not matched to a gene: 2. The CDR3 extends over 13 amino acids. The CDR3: CASSTGAGNTIYF. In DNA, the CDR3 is TGTGCCAGCAGTACAGGGGCAGGAAACACCATATATTTT.